This T cell receptor (beta chain) was identified in a study of cytomegalovirus exposure and HLA in healthy donors. For the study at large: Samples from HLA-typed donors yielded about 85 million unique TCRs in an early data release.

Regarding the study as a whole: Later on, an analysis tied under 20,000 TCR beta sequences to HLA alleles at 0.05 false discovery rate. Further analysis was carried out later, and it showed several of the most significant clusters appearing linked to common viral pathogens.

60 Vbeta and 13 Jbeta primers were used in PCR. Using immunoSEQ multiplex PCR, the repertoire was profiled, and TCRdb retains in-frame clones only, with some absent. The table includes 90,000 to 120,000 clones, around 10% detected once. At collection, donors were nominally healthy, but unrecorded immune exposures were probable. Concerning this clone: Its antigen is not known.

The sequence was collected from a man in his forties in good health and CMV-seropositive. The sample taken for sequencing was PBMCs.

Written as DNA, the CDR3 is TGTGCCAGCAGGCCAGGGATACTCTATGGCTACACCTTC. This codes for CASRPGILYGYTF. V usage is TRBV7-2 and J usage is TRBJ1-2; a weak D match, TRBD1 (5 bases). Between the trimmed V and J ends, which lost 6 bases and 4 bases, there was a span of 12 bases. Germline V gene data show CDR1 as SGHTA and CDR2 as FQGNSA. This CDR3 comprises 13 residues.